This record concerns one T cell receptor (beta chain) sequence. This clone's antigen is unknown. No much larger clone is present one base from it, and per-base qualities are unavailable. This sample is part of a study of cytomegalovirus exposure and HLA in healthy donors (dated by TCRdb to the late 2010s). Concerning the study at large: In an earlier analysis of approximately 500 of the donors, 276 Gb of sequence data and 117 million unique TCR beta sequences from 150 million to 200 million T cells were reported. Rather than using new phenotypic data, the later analysis identified candidate immune exposures from TCR beta sequences and from how often those sequences occurred across donors. To predict cytomegalovirus infection status, the study combined high-throughput TCR immunosequencing, statistical association of individual TCRs with disease status, and machine learning. Class I and class II HLA loci were covered by the typing at four-digit resolution. The study aimed to test whether signatures of past pathogen exposure could be identified by cataloging public T cell receptors. On average, around 230,000 unique TCR beta nucleotide sequences were sequenced per donor among 398 genotyped donors of the cohort, with 15% to 20% of those sequences being non-productive. Typing coverage differed by locus: A, B, C, DRB1 and DQB1 were typed in roughly 620-630 donors, DQA1 in 522, DPA1 in roughly 590, and DPB1 in 472. Of the 350 to 450 genotyped donors, around 81% fell in the genetic ancestry cluster associated with self-reported Caucasian donors. Donor age, sex, ethnicity and CMV serostatus were collected together with the repertoire data. An earlier analysis of 587 of the donors used high-throughput TCR beta sequencing to judge whether each TCR beta V gene segment behaved as functional or pseudogenic. Roughly 5 DR-DQ haplotypes were treated as single units for association and clustering because of strong linkage in the cohort. A later genetic analysis used genome-wide SNP genotypes for about three fifths of the 666 donors, treating that subset as a discovery cohort. Using immunosequencing, the study profiled T cell repertoires from roughly 650 subjects and related those repertoires to cytomegalovirus serostatus. All discovery cohort repertoires had been generated using a single sequencing platform. Around 300 gigabases of sequencing data and some 85 million unique TCR sequences were included in an early release covering about 600 HLA-typed donors. Besides the first cohort of some 670 subjects, a separate validation cohort made up of 120 different subjects was used. In a later analysis, previously published TCR beta repertoires from 550 to 700 donors were re-analyzed and high-resolution HLA genotyping was added so that TCR occurrence patterns could be studied. Points the paper makes about the study in general: Across donors, most TCR sequences were observed very rarely, whereas some public TCRs were present in many individuals. When HLA alleles, especially DR and DQ, strongly co-occurred, attributing TCR associations to individual alleles was difficult. A later analysis found that HLA-associated TCR beta chains were more clonally expanded and had lower generation probabilities than equally common non-associated chains. In a later genetic analysis, fewer N-insertions in productive TCRs were reported among donors in an Asian-associated ancestry cluster than the roughly 710-donor mean. Around 16 rarely observed V segments, including chromosome 9 orphons, were excluded from the earlier analysis of almost 600 of the donors because counts were too low. In a later analysis, the rate of TCR association differed among HLA loci, with DRB1 alleles having the most associated TCRs and HLA-C alleles having the fewest. Linkage disequilibrium might explain the correlated functional status among segregating V segments, but an unknown experimental factor could not be ruled out. In an earlier analysis of some 550 of the donors, most TCR beta V segments were observed in productive rearrangements about 87% or about 30% of the time, broadly matching IMGT annotations. V-gene and J-gene trimming of TCR beta chains was associated with a missense DCLRE1C variant in a later genetic analysis, and the association was replicated in an independent cohort. A group of highly shared sequence variants was considered likely to be a technical artifact of the sequencing pipeline. Cytomegalovirus status was reported to be diagnosed by the classifier with high specificity and sensitivity in both the original and validation cohorts. In the study, 150 to 200 TCR beta chains were listed as associated with cytomegalovirus. A further reported finding was that TCR beta sequences accurately predicted the HLA-A and HLA-B alleles for most subjects in the first cohort. HLA typing was unavailable for some donors at each locus, so association tests used only the typed subset. In vitro tests confirmed that three of the cytomegalovirus-associated TCR beta chains recognize cytomegalovirus antigens. The only immune exposure information available for the cohort was CMV serostatus. At a false discovery rate of 0.05, a later analysis linked 16,000 or so TCR beta sequences to specific HLA alleles. According to the authors, the approach could potentially be generalized to other disease states and immunological phenotypes. A later analysis found that most CMV-associated TCR beta chains appeared HLA-restricted, with HLA associations seemingly driven largely by CMV exposure. Sequencing depth was assumed to be roughly uniform across donors in the presence/absence analyses, though that assumption may not hold. According to a later analysis, parvovirus B19, influenza, CMV and Epstein-Barr virus appeared linked to several top co-occurrence clusters. The cohort was sequenced for TCR beta chains only, and without alpha or paired-chain data the features that could be detected were limited.

The cohort consisted of fewer than 700 healthy bone marrow donors. At the time of sampling, all cohort members were nominally healthy, though unrecorded immune exposures were likely present. The donor tested CMV seropositive and was one of the 289 seropositive cohort members. A peripheral blood sample was provided by each donor, and peripheral blood mononuclear cells were used for TCR beta sequencing. The Qiagen DNeasy Blood Extraction Kit was used to extract genomic DNA from the blood cell samples. The library was produced with the immunoSEQ multiplex PCR assay. The multiplex PCR relied on a mix of 60 forward primers for TCR Vbeta segments and 13 reverse primers for TCR Jbeta segments. The CDR3 region of rearranged TCR beta genes was amplified from genomic DNA with a multiplex PCR assay. The amplified TCR beta libraries were sequenced on the Illumina HiSeq System as 87-base-pair reads. The paper's processing steps were these. A later analysis tallied some 79 million unique TCR beta chains across the approximately 670 repertoires, and some 10 million of those chains were shared by two or more donors. To remove PCR and sequencing errors, raw reads were error-corrected and collapsed into unique sequences using a nearest-neighbor algorithm that merged closely related sequences. CDR3 sequences were aligned to IMGT reference sequences to assign V, D and J gene segments. For a sequence to be retained, a match of at least six nucleotides to both a V gene segment and a J gene segment was required. Rearrangements were called productive when the CDR3 lacked stop codons and stayed in frame with V and J; all others were non-productive. Following IMGT convention, CDR3 was defined as the stretch from the second conserved V-encoded cysteine to the conserved J-encoded phenylalanine. The earlier analysis of 500 to 750 of the donors excluded any sequence lacking an unambiguous match to a single V gene segment. An earlier analysis of 500 to 600 of the donors classified V segments as functional when productive rearrangements were above 56.7% and as segregating when the standard deviation between donors was above 5%. To diagnose cytomegalovirus status from the catalog of TCR beta chain sequences, a statistical classification framework was built. In a later analysis, V and J genes were assigned by comparing TCR nucleotide sequences against IMGT/GENE-DB human TR gene sequences. Using the TCRdist pipeline, a later analysis assigned CDR3 sequences along with most-parsimonious VDJ recombination scenarios. In a later analysis, each TCR beta chain was defined by its CDR3 amino acid sequence together with its V-gene family, and reads lacking a unique V-gene family were excluded. A later analysis removed 500 to 650 highly shared, low-generation-probability nucleotide sequences to deal with suspected cross-contamination and a sequencing artifact. For each public chain, a later analysis derived a clonal expansion index from normalized ranks of inferred template counts within each repertoire. In a later analysis, generation probabilities were computed with a VDJ recombination model fitted to out-of-frame rearrangements, and the resulting probabilities were checked against IGoR. In a later analysis, TCR-TCR, TCR-HLA and TCR-CMV co-occurrence was scored with hypergeometric tests, and a repertoire-size bias correction was applied to TCR pairs. False discovery rates were estimated in a later analysis by permuting HLA or CMV assignments 20 times. In a later analysis, co-occurring TCRs were grouped using DBSCAN, and TCRdist sequence similarity was added for clustering within HLA-allele-positive subsets. For co-occurrence clustering, repertoires with fewer than 30,000 or more than 120,000 public chains were excluded, along with about five repertoires with anomalous nucleotide sharing. This immuneACCESS table, as held by TCRdb, lists in-frame sequences with V and J called but not all clones. Of the missing ones, under half trace to an unresolved V gene in checked studies; the others have no known cause. The DNA gave D and trimming, while V, J and clone size come from that table. Across this sample there are 150,000 to 200,000 clones, with 68% seen only once. The top ten clones comprise 4.5% of the sample.

The sequenced sample consisted of PBMCs. The TCR was taken from a woman between 18 and 29 years old in good health and CMV-seropositive.

The CDR3 region has the sequence CASSMRAGTIDQPQHF. The nucleotide sequence is TGTGCCAGTAGTATGCGTGCCGGGACTATCGATCAGCCCCAGCATTTT. The chain couples TRBV19 to TRBJ1-5; TRBD1 is a weak D gene call, 5 bases matching. V is pared back by 3 bases and J by 5 bases, with 17 bases lying between the germline termini. Spanning cysteine to phenylalanine, the CDR3 consists of 16 amino acids. Only CDR3 DNA is held: 48 bases, read in frame from base 1. The CDR1 and CDR2 encoded by the germline V gene (reference sequence) are LNHDA and SQIVND.